One and the same sample provided the 9 T cell receptor beta chains below, sequenced in a study of T cell repertoires in cytomegalovirus infection. In TCRdb, the reads were re-called with MiXCR into one record per CDR3 protein. Here the sample spans hundreds of thousands of distinct CDR3 sequences, roughly a third being singletons. No antigen has been assigned to these receptors. The sample consisted of cultured PBMCs, taken from culture after CMV antigen stimulation. These receptors all stem from a human donor in good health (CMV status not recorded). Some clones in this sample may be carry-over from other donors' samples.

The V gene is TRBV5-1, the J gene TRBJ2-2; D possibly uses TRBD1 or TRBD2 (6 bases each). The CDR3 is made up of 15 amino acids. From germline, CDR1 is SGHRS and CDR2 YFSETQ. Between the trimmed V and J ends, which lost 3 bases and 5 bases, there was a span of 14 bases. The CDR3 DNA follows: TGCGCCAGCAGCTCCGGCCGGGGGCCTACCGGGGAGCTGTTTTTT. It encodes CASSSGRGPTGELFF.

The rearrangement links TRBV3-1 to TRBJ1-6; D perhaps matches TRBD1 (5 bases). Trimming cost V 5 bases and J 7 bases, with 12 bases left between them. The CDR3 is 14 residues long. The germline gives CDR1 LGHDT, CDR2 YNNKEL (reference sequence). The CDR3 spells CASSIGHTNSPLHF. CDR3 sequence (DNA): TGTGCCAGCAGCATAGGACACACCAATTCACCCCTCCACTTT.

This sequence joins TRBV19 and TRBJ1-5; TRBD1 aligns across 7 bases. Germline values: CDR1 LNHDA, CDR2 SQIVND (reference sequence). With V trimmed by 6 bases and J by 0 bases, 5 bases remained unmatched. The CDR3 length is 15 residues. DNA of the CDR3: TGTGCCAGTAGGCCCAGGGGGTATAGCAATCAGCCCCAGCATTTT. Amino acid sequence: CASRPRGYSNQPQHF.

The gene calls are TRBV2 and TRBJ2-3, with D perhaps TRBD2 (5 bases). V lost 9 bases and J 10 bases, leaving 14 bases between the germline ends. This CDR3 region has 11 residues. Germline loops: CDR1 SNHLY, CDR2 FYNNEI. This CDR3 reads CASQRLGAQYF. As DNA, the CDR3 is TGTGCCAGTCAGCGGCTAGGTGCGCAGTATTTT.

The chain has TRBV15 and TRBJ1-2; 9 bases agree with TRBD1. V lost 0 bases, J lost 5 bases, and 4 bases stayed unmatched. The CDR3 covers 15 residues. Germline CDR1 is LNHNV and CDR2 is YYDKDF (reference sequence). The CDR3 region has the DNA TGTGCCACCAGCAGAGATTGGGGGACAGGGTATGGCTACACCTTC. Translated: CATSRDWGTGYGYTF.

This clonotype was counted a few times. The J gene is TRBJ2-1, the V gene TRBV19, with 11 bases fitting TRBD1. CDR1 LNHDA and CDR2 SQIVND come from the germline V gene (reference sequence). The CDR3 contains 15 residues. The V gene end was trimmed by 4 bases and the J gene end by 8 bases; junction bases not matched to a gene: 7. CDR3 in amino acids: CASSNRDRGFDEQFF. The CDR3 DNA sequence: TGTGCCAGTAGTAACCGGGACAGGGGGTTTGATGAGCAGTTCTTC.

The sample holds many counts of this clonotype. This chain uses TRBV11-2 with TRBJ2-1; D might be TRBD1 (5 bases). The CDR3 is made up of 15 amino acids. Trimming cost V 5 bases and J 3 bases, with 14 bases left between them. The germline V gene encodes CDR1 SGHAT and CDR2 FQNNGV. The CDR3, as DNA: TGTGCCAGCAGCACCGGACACGGCTTCTACAATGAGCAGTTCTTC. It specifies CASSTGHGFYNEQFF.

The V and J genes are TRBV7-8 and TRBJ2-7, with D possibly matching TRBD2 (6 bases). CDR3 length: 19 amino acids. The V end lost 4 bases, the J end lost 3 bases, and 28 bases lay between the germline ends. Per germline, CDR1 SGHVS and CDR2 FQNEAQ. CDR3 protein: CASSSRDSGWQTIGYEQYF. In DNA, the CDR3 is TGTGCCAGCAGCTCGCGGGACTCAGGGTGGCAGACTATAGGCTACGAGCAGTACTTC.

This chain links TRBV7-6 with TRBJ1-1, with D possibly matching TRBD1 (5 bases). V was cut by 6 bases and J by 11 bases, with 22 bases left in between. This CDR3 spans 14 amino acids. CDR1 SGHVS and CDR2 FNYEAQ come from the germline V gene. Written as DNA, the CDR3 is TGTGCCAGCAGTTCTCTCACTCTCATGGGGGAGGCTTTCTTT. Translating it yields CASSSLTLMGEAFF.